This T cell receptor (beta chain) was documented in a study of Ad26.COV2.S vaccination and SARS-CoV-2 variants (dated by TCRdb to the early 2020s). For the study in its entirety: Donors in the vaccine arm were drawn from COV1001, a phase I-IIa trial of Ad26.COV2.S in healthy adults that was multicentre, randomized, double-blind and placebo-controlled. Dosing of Ad26.COV2.S was intramuscular, at either 5x10^10 or 1x10^11 viral particles, delivered as one shot or as two shots spaced 56 days apart. TCRbeta repertoire sequencing was used to assess the specificity and breadth of SARS-CoV-2-reactive T cell receptors after Ad26.COV2.S vaccination. A total of approximately 32 samples were included in the TCR-sequenced set, comprising approximately 20 Ad26.COV2.S vaccine recipients, 5 placebo recipients and 8 SARS-CoV-2 convalescent individuals. Participants in the trial were split at random into five groups of five each, receiving low-dose or high-dose Ad26.COV2.S once or twice, or else placebo on both occasions. Investigators did not know the trial group allocation while performing experiments and assessing outcomes. Findings and caveats that apply to the study as a whole: The authors noted that the TCR breadth and depth analyses may have underestimated total T cell responses. After vaccination, substantial breadth of spike-specific CD8+ and CD4+ T cell responses was reported. Spike-specific TCR breadth was higher in Ad26.COV2.S recipients than in placebo recipients (P = 0.0014). Vaccine and placebo recipients had comparable non-spike TCR breadth, which fits with the vaccine containing only spike. Comparing responses between vaccine doses or regimens was not something the study was powered to do.

This clone was recorded once. Its antigen remains unidentified. No clone much larger than this one lies a single base away; base qualities are absent. Reading the label with the study, this specimen's treatment or condition is: over 15 received Ad26.COV2.S at low or high dose, single or two shots; roughly five received placebo; per-sample allocation not given. For vaccine and placebo recipients, the sequenced repertoires came from samples collected on day 63 after the first injection. In Cohort 1b, around 25 adults aged 18-55 years were enrolled at a single site in Boston, USA, between 29 July and 7 August 2020. As a vaccine, Ad26.COV2.S was a replication-incompetent adenovirus type 26 vector that expressed a prefusion-stabilized SARS-CoV-2 spike protein derived from the original Wuhan strain. The immunoSEQ Assay was the method used to sequence TCRbeta CDR3 regions. After extraction, genomic DNA underwent amplification by bias-controlled multiplex PCR, followed by high-throughput sequencing. The authors' analysis ran thus. To quantify the absolute abundance of every unique TCRbeta CDR3 region, sequences were collapsed and filtered. T cell fraction was estimated by normalizing TCRbeta template counts to usable DNA, which was measured by amplifying reference genes present in all nucleated cells. Repertoire TCRs were annotated as SARS-CoV-2-specific when V gene, CDR3 amino acid sequence and J gene were exactly matched to a known reactive TCR set. MIRA supplied the reference SARS-CoV-2 TCR set, which was filtered for enrichment in COVID-19-positive ImmuneCODE repertoires so that public or cross-reactive TCRs were removed. Based on the MIRA antigens, annotated TCRs were further analysed at the level of specific ORF or position within ORF. Breadth was defined as the number of annotated unique rearrangements divided by the total number of unique productive rearrangements, and depth was defined as the summed frequency of the annotated unique rearrangements. Group comparisons of TCR breadth used two-sided Wilcoxon rank-sum tests. This immuneACCESS table, as held by TCRdb, lists in-frame sequences with V and J called but not all clones. Of the missing ones, under half trace to an unresolved V gene in checked studies; the others have no known cause. V and J calls and clone size come straight from that table; D and trimming were deduced from the DNA. The sample yields around 320,000 clones; around 86% were counted once. The ten biggest clones cover around 3.5% of the sample.

The CDR3 holds 16 amino acids from the cysteine to the phenylalanine. Of all the DNA, just the CDR3 is kept, 48 bases in frame from base 1. The V and J ends are trimmed by 0 bases and 8 bases, leaving 20 bases between them. The germline V gene (reference sequence) gives CDR1 as GTSNPN and CDR2 as SVGIG. The V and J genes are TRBV30 and TRBJ2-1, with no reliable assignment of the D segment. Sequences were derived from peripheral blood, sampled in a trial of Ad26.COV2.S vaccine versus placebo. This sequence was found in a person between 18 and 60 years old who received the Ad26.COV2.S COVID-19 vaccine or a placebo. The bases are TGTGCCTGGAGTGTACCTCGATTGGTGGCTGACTATGAGCAGTTCTTC. Its protein product is CAWSVPRLVADYEQFF.